This T cell receptor beta chain emerged from a study of T-cell reconstitution after alpha-beta-depleted transplantation in children. This clonotype was recorded at least ten times. The antigen remains undetermined. Researchers prepared the TCRbeta library using unique molecular identifiers, the study reports. TCRdb redid the calling of the PCR reads with MiXCR, one entry per CDR3 protein. The sample contains approximately 490,000 distinct CDR3 sequences, roughly a tenth of which appear only once. Overall study findings and caveats: There were some patients whose high TCRbeta diversity at day 60 came from surviving recipient T cells and thymic progenitors. T-cell numbers and diversity one year post-transplant derived largely from freshly generated T cells.

This TCR derives from a child between 2 and 9 years old with inherited bone marrow failure, due to receive a stem cell transplant. This specimen was PBMCs, taken before TCRalphabeta/CD19-depleted stem cell transplant.

CDR3 protein: CASSRTLQSNTGELFF. In nucleotides, the CDR3 is TGCGCCAGCAGCCGGACCCTACAGTCGAACACCGGGGAGCTGTTTTTT. The chain recombines TRBV4-1 with TRBJ2-2, with D unresolved. Germline CDR1 is MGHRA and CDR2 is YSYEKL. The CDR3 has 16 amino acids. V was trimmed by 4 bases and J by 0 bases, leaving 12 bases between them.